This TCR beta chain derives from a study of blood T cell repertoires in COVID-19. At the level of the study: From T cells, B-cell-depleted T cells, or PBMCs came the material, which was cDNA or gDNA.

Original processing notes: How many nucleated cells were present was estimated from reference gene primer amplification. The protocol was immunoSEQ multiplex PCR, while the TCRdb copy is restricted to in-frame clones and leaves out a portion. For V, J and clone size, that table is used; D and trimming come from the DNA. The repertoire holds under 500,000 clones, roughly 87% seen once, with approximately 2% in the top ten. V lost 3 bases, J lost 4 bases, and 8 bases stayed unmatched. Germline lookup yields CDR1 LNHDA and CDR2 SQIVND (reference sequence). The CDR3 is 15 residues long. Those enrolled, adults aged roughly 18 to 89 years, came from around 24 US areas. The study assigned cohorts using participant-reported clinical history.

The sequence was obtained from a woman aged 18-29 years with acute COVID-19. Sequencing was performed on PBMCs or T cells enriched from blood (not recorded which). This chain uses TRBV19 with TRBJ2-7, with 8 bases fitting TRBD2. The CDR3: CASSIGRGGEYEQYF. The CDR3 bases are TGTGCCAGTAGTATTGGTCGGGGGGGCGAATACGAGCAGTACTTC.